These T cell receptor beta chains were read from a single sample in a study of T-cell memory formation after mild COVID-19. Using its own MiXCR run on the 5' RACE reads, TCRdb lists one record per CDR3 protein. The sample records under 300,000 distinct CDR3 sequences, more than 8% being singletons. Specimen: PBMCs or a T cell subset sorted from them (not recorded which). These receptors came from a man aged 18 to 30 who had mild COVID-19 (a few samples of this study predate the infection). Cell type and time point are not known. CDR3s include the opening cysteine and the closing phenylalanine or tryptophan. Each record gives: V gene, D gene, J gene, clone size, CDR3 protein, CDR3 DNA. A D gene is named only where the DNA matches it firmly. A row's size may be missing; if present it is once, few, many or a size class.

>TRBV6-1|NA|TRBJ2-5|NA
CASSPKLTQYF
TGTGCCAGCAGCCCCAAGCTGACCCAGTACTTC
>TRBV12-3/TRBV12-4|TRBD1|TRBJ2-7|many
CASSFGDRHYEQYF
TGTGCCAGCAGTTTCGGGGACAGACACTACGAGCAGTACTTC
>TRBV6-6|TRBD1|TRBJ2-2|few
CASSFTGGAFPGELFF
TGTGCCAGCAGTTTTACAGGGGGCGCTTTTCCCGGGGAGCTGTTTTTT
>TRBV20-1|NA|TRBJ2-4|few
CSARDRIAKNIQYF
TGCAGTGCCAGGGACCGAATAGCCAAAAACATTCAGTACTTC
>TRBV24-1|NA|TRBJ1-1|NA
CATSDLGEEDSVGLTEAFF
TGTGCCACCAGTGATTTGGGAGAGGAGGACTCAGTGGGGCTCACTGAAGCTTTCTTT
>TRBV20-1|NA|TRBJ1-5|NA
CSAYGGVPLQPQHF
TGCAGTGCCTACGGAGGGGTTCCCTTACAGCCCCAGCATTTT
>TRBV5-1|TRBD2|TRBJ2-1|NA
CASKERGNEQFF
TGCGCCAGCAAGGAGCGGGGCAATGAGCAGTTCTTC
>TRBV20-1|NA|TRBJ2-5|few
CSARDPNQETQYF
TGCAGTGCTAGAGATCCAAACCAAGAGACCCAGTACTTC
>TRBV5-1|NA|TRBJ2-2|many
CASSLAVGFGELFF
TGCGCCAGCAGCTTGGCCGTCGGGTTCGGGGAGCTGTTTTTT
>TRBV7-8|NA|TRBJ2-3|NA
CASSFPGTPRTVSTDTQYF
TGTGCCAGCAGCTTCCCCGGGACGCCGAGGACTGTTAGCACAGATACGCAGTATTTT
>TRBV12-3/TRBV12-4|NA|TRBJ1-2|NA
CASSFGRTYGYTF
TGTGCCAGCAGTTTCGGACGGACTTATGGCTACACCTTC
>TRBV29-1|NA|TRBJ2-2|NA
CSGGNTGELFF
TGCAGCGGAGGGAACACCGGGGAGCTGTTTTTT
>TRBV20-1|NA|TRBJ2-1|few
CSASGTWTYNEQFF
TGCAGTGCCTCCGGGACATGGACCTACAATGAGCAGTTCTTC
>TRBV19|NA|TRBJ2-3|few
CASIWGDTQYF
TGTGCCAGTATTTGGGGAGATACGCAGTATTTT
>TRBV7-6|NA|TRBJ1-2|few
CASSLDPGNGYTF
TGTGCCAGCAGCTTAGACCCCGGGAACGGCTACACCTTC
>TRBV18|NA|TRBJ2-3|few
CASSPRGAGTDTQYF
TGTGCCAGCTCACCACGGGGGGCCGGCACAGATACGCAGTATTTT
>TRBV30|NA|TRBJ2-5|few
CAWRGLGIDQYF
TGTGCCTGGAGAGGACTGGGGATAGACCAGTACTTC
>TRBV19|NA|TRBJ2-1|few
CASSIGSGNEQFF
TGTGCCAGTAGTATAGGTTCAGGGAATGAGCAGTTCTTC
>TRBV7-2|NA|TRBJ2-5|few
CASSPWRAQQETQYF
TGTGCCAGCAGCCCCTGGCGCGCACAGCAAGAGACCCAGTACTTC
>TRBV4-2|NA|TRBJ2-5|NA
CASSQSRTPGETQYF
TGTGCCAGCAGCCAATCCAGGACCCCTGGGGAGACCCAGTACTTC
>TRBV10-3|NA|TRBJ2-5|few
CAISGGGLTETQYF
TGTGCCATCAGTGGAGGGGGGTTAACGGAGACCCAGTACTTC
>TRBV29-1|NA|TRBJ1-6|NA
CSVVGGLGGNSPLHF
TGCAGCGTTGTAGGAGGTTTGGGTGGTAATTCACCCCTCCACTTT
>TRBV20-1|TRBD1|TRBJ2-6|NA
CSATGTGISGANVLTF
TGCAGTGCTACCGGGACAGGGATATCTGGGGCCAACGTCCTGACTTTC
>TRBV4-1|NA|TRBJ1-5|NA
CASSQTGRFNQPQHF
TGCGCCAGCAGCCAAACAGGACGGTTCAATCAGCCCCAGCATTTT
>TRBV12-3/TRBV12-4|NA|TRBJ1-6|few
CASGGPSSIRYNSPLHF
TGTGCCAGCGGCGGGCCATCGTCAATCCGTTATAATTCACCCCTCCACTTT
>TRBV4-1|NA|TRBJ2-2|NA
CASSHSWPQSYTGELFF
TGCGCCAGCAGCCACTCGTGGCCTCAGAGCTACACCGGGGAGCTGTTTTTT